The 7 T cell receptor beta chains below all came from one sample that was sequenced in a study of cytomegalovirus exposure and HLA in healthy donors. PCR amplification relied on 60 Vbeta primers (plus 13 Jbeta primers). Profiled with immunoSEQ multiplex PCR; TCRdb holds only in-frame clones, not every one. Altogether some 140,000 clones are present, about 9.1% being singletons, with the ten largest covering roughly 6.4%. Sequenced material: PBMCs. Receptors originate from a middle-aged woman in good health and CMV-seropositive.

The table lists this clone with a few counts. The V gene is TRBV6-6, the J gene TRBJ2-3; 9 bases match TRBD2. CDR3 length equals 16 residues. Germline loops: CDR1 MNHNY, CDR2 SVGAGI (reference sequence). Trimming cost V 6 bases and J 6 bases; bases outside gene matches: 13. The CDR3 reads CASSPQAGGYTDTQYF. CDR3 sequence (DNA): TGTGCCAGCAGCCCTCAAGCGGGGGGCTACACCGATACGCAGTATTTT.

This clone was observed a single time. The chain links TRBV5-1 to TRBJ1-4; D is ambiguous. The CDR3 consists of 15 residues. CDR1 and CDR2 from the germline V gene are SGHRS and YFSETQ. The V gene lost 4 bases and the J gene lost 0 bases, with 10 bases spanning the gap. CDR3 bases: TGCGCCAGCAGCCCGGGGAGGTCAACTAATGAAAAACTGTTTTTT. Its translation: CASSPGRSTNEKLFF. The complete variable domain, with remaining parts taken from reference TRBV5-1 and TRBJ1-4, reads KAGVTQTPRYLIKTRGQQVTLSCSPISGHRSVSWYQQTPGQGLQFLFEYFSETQRNKGNFPGRFSGRQFSNSRSEMNVSTLELGDSALYLCASSPGRSTNEKLFFGSGTQLSVL.

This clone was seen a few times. In DNA, the CDR3 is TGTGCCAGTCGGACAGGGTTAAATCAGCCCCAGCATTTT. Amino acid sequence: CASRTGLNQPQHF. The chain is built from TRBV19 and TRBJ1-5; TRBD1 matches 8 bases. This CDR3 contains 13 residues. The junction had 4 bases not matched to a gene; V was cut back by 8 bases and J by 4 bases. Germline V gene sequence: CDR1 LNHDA, CDR2 SQIVND (reference sequence). The full variable domain, in which reference TRBV19 and TRBJ1-5 provide the parts outside the CDR3, is DGGITQSPKYLFRKEGQNVTLSCEQNLNHDAMYWYRQDPGQGLRLIYYSQIVNDFQKGDIAEGYSVSREKKESFPLTVTSAQKNPTAFYLCASRTGLNQPQHFGDGTRLSIL.

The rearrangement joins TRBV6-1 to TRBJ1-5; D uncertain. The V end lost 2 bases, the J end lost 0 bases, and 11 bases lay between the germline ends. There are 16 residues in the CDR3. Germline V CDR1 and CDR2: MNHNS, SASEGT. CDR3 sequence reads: CASSEPSGNSNQPQHF. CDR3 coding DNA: TGTGCCAGCAGTGAACCTTCGGGGAATAGCAATCAGCCCCAGCATTTT.

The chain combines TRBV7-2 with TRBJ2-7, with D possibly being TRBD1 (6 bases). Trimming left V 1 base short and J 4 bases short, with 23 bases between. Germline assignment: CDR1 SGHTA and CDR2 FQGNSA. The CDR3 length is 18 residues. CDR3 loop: CASSLEGYRETAGYEQYF. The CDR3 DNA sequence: TGTGCCAGCAGCTTAGAGGGGTACAGGGAGACGGCGGGTTACGAGCAGTACTTC.

DNA of the CDR3: TGTGCCAGCAGACCGGACAGTTGGAGCAATCAGCCCCAGCATTTT. This sequence encodes CASRPDSWSNQPQHF. The chain couples TRBV6-5 to TRBJ1-5, with D tentatively TRBD1 (6 bases). The length of the CDR3 is 15 residues. V lost 6 bases to trimming and J lost 1 base, with 13 bases between them. Germline-derived CDR1 and CDR2 are MNHEY and SVGAGI.

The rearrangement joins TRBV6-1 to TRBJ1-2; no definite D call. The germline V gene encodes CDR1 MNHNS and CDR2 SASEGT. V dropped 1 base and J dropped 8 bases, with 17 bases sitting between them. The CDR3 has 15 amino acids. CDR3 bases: TGTGCCAGCAGTGAAGAGATTCACCTTCTCCAGGGCTACACCTTC. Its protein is CASSEEIHLLQGYTF.